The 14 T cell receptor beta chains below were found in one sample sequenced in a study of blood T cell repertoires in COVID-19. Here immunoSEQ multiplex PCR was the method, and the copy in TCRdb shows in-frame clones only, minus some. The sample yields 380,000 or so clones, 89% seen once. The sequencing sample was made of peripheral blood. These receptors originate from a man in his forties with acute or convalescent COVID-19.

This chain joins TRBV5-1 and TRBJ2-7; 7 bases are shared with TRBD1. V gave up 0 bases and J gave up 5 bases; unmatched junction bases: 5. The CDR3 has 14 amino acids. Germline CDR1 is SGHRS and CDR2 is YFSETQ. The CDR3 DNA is TGCGCCAGCAGCTTGGAACAGGGGAGAGACGAGCAGTACTTC. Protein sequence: CASSLEQGRDEQYF.

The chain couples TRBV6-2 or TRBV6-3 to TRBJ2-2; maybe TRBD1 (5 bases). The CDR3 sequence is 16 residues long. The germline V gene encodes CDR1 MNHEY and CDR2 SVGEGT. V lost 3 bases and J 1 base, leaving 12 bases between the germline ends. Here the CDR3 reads CASSYIFQGNTGELFF. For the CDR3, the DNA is TGTGCCAGCAGTTATATATTCCAGGGGAACACCGGGGAGCTGTTTTTT.

Here the CDR3 DNA reads TGTGCCAGCAGTTGGACTAGCGGGAGTTCCGGGGAGCTGTTTTTT. The encoded protein is CASSWTSGSSGELFF. The chain couples TRBV6-6 to TRBJ2-2; 13 nucleotides line up with TRBD2. Germline V gives CDR1 MNHNY, CDR2 SVGAGI (reference sequence). J was trimmed by 6 bases and V by 4 bases; bases with no gene match: 2. The CDR3 contains 15 residues.

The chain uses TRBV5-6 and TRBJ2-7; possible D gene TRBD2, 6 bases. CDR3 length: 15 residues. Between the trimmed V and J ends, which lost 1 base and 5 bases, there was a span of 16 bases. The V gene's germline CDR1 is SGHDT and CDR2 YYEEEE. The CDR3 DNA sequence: TGTGCCAGCAGCTTGCAGGCGGGATTAACCCACGAGCAGTACTTC. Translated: CASSLQAGLTHEQYF. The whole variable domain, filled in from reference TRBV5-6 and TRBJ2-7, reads DAGVTQSPTHLIKTRGQQVTLRCSPKSGHDTVSWYQQALGQGPQFIFQYYEEEERQRGNFPDRFSGHQFPNYSSELNVNALLLGDSALYLCASSLQAGLTHEQYFGPGTRLTVT.

The CDR3 DNA follows: TGTGCCAGCAGTTTAATTGGGGGGGCCGGGGAGCTGTTTTTT. It specifies CASSLIGGAGELFF. The chain joins TRBV28 to TRBJ2-2; 7 nucleotides line up with TRBD2. The CDR3 spans 14 residues. Germline CDR1 MDHEN, CDR2 SYDVKM. Losses at the gene ends were 2 bases for V and 6 bases for J; bases not matched to a gene: 3.

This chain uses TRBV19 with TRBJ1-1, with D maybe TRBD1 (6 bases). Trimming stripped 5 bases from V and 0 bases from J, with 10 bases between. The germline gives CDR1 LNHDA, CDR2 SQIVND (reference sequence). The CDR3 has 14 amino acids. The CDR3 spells CASSYGTMNTEAFF. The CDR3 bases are TGTGCCAGTAGTTACGGGACAATGAACACTGAAGCTTTCTTT.

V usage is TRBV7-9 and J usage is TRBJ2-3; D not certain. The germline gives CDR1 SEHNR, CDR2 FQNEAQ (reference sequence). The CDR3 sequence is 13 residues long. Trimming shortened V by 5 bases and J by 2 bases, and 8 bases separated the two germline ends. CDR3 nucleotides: TGTGCCAGCAGCCCCATCCCCACAGATACGCAGTATTTT. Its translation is CASSPIPTDTQYF.

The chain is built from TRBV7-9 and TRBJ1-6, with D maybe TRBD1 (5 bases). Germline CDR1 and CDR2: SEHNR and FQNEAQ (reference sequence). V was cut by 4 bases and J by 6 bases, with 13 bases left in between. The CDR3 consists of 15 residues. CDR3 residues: CASSSLRGSNSPLHF. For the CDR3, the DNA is TGTGCCAGCAGCTCTTTAAGGGGTTCTAATTCACCCCTCCACTTT.

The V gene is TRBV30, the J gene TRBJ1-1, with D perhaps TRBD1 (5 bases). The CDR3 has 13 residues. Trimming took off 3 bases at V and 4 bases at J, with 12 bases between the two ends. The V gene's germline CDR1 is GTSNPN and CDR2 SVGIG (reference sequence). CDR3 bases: TGTGCCTGGAGCGATCAGGGTACCACTGAAGCTTTCTTT. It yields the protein CAWSDQGTTEAFF.

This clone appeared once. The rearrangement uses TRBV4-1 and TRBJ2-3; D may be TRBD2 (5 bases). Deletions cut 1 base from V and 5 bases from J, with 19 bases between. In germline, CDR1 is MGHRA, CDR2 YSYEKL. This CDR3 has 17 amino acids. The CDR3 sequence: CASSQGGLLPRVDTQYF. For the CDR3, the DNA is TGCGCCAGCAGCCAAGGCGGACTCTTACCCCGGGTAGATACGCAGTATTTT.

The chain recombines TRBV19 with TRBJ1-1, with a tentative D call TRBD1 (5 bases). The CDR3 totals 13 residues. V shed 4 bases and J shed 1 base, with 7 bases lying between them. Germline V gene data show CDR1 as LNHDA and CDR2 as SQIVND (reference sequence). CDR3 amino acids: CASSSGQNTEAFF. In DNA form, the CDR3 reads TGTGCCAGTAGTAGCGGACAGAACACTGAAGCTTTCTTT.

CDR3 protein: CASRQGAWNNQPQHF. CDR3 bases: TGTGCCAGTAGGCAGGGGGCATGGAACAATCAGCCCCAGCATTTT. The chain joins TRBV19 to TRBJ1-5; 8 bases are shared with TRBD1. The ends lost 6 bases at V and 3 bases at J; junction bases unmatched: 7. CDR3 size: 15 residues. The germline V gene encodes CDR1 LNHDA and CDR2 SQIVND (reference sequence).

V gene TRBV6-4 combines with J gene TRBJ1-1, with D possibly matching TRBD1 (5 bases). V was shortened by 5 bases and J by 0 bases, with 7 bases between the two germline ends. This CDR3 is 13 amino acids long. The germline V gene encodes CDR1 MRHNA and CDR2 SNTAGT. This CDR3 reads CASSQGVNTEAFF. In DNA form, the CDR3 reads TGTGCCAGCAGTCAGGGCGTGAACACTGAAGCTTTCTTT.

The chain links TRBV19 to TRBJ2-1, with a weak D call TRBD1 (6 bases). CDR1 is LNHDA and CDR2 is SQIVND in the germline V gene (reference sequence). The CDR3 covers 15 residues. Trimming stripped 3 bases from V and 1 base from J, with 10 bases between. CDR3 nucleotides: TGTGCCAGTAGTATTAAGGGGACATCCTACAATGAGCAGTTCTTC. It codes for CASSIKGTSYNEQFF.